The next 12 T cell receptor beta chains were all read from a single sample in a study of PD-1 blockade in classical Hodgkin lymphoma. Sequenced by immunoSEQ multiplex PCR; TCRdb stores in-frame clones only, minus some. The sample lists some 95,000 clones, 85% to 90% occurring once. Each of the patients experienced relapse following autologous stem cell transplantation, and their brentuximab vedotin exposure differed. The sample in question was peripheral blood mononuclear cells (PBMCs), obtained before the second cycle of nivolumab. The receptors come from a human donor with classical Hodgkin lymphoma.

The rearrangement uses TRBV5-6 and TRBJ1-3; D ambiguous. CDR1 and CDR2 from the germline V gene are SGHDT and YYEEEE. The CDR3 runs to 12 residues. V was shortened by 4 bases and J by 1 base, with 3 bases between the two germline ends. CDR3 amino acids: CASSTSGNTIYF. The CDR3 DNA reads as TGTGCCAGCAGCACTTCTGGAAACACCATATATTTT.

V is TRBV27 and J is TRBJ1-6, with 8 bases aligning to TRBD1. With V trimmed by 7 bases and J by 5 bases, 7 bases remained unmatched. Germline values: CDR1 MNHEY, CDR2 SMNVEV (reference sequence). The CDR3 is 15 amino acids. This chain's CDR3 is CASTPGQGDNSPLHF. The CDR3 DNA reads as TGTGCCAGCACCCCAGGACAGGGTGATAATTCACCCCTCCACTTT.

The chain uses TRBV7-8 and TRBJ2-6; D not resolved. Germline CDR1 SGHVS, CDR2 FQNEAQ. The V end was cut by 4 bases, the J end by 0 bases, with 10 bases between. The CDR3 is made up of 16 amino acids. In DNA form, the CDR3 reads TGTGCCAGCAGCTCCTCCCGGGCCTCTGGGGCCAACGTCCTGACTTTC. It encodes CASSSSRASGANVLTF.

The chain links TRBV6-4 to TRBJ2-2, with 8 bases identical to TRBD1. Losses at the gene ends were 5 bases for V and 4 bases for J; bases not matched to a gene: 6. The V gene's germline CDR1 is MRHNA and CDR2 SNTAGT. This CDR3 is built from 15 residues. In DNA, the CDR3 is TGTGCCAGCAGTCTAACAACAGGGGGCACCGGGGAGCTGTTTTTT. Translated, it gives CASSLTTGGTGELFF.

This clone was seen a handful of times. The chain combines TRBV28 with TRBJ1-1; 7 bases align to TRBD1. V was pared by 6 bases and J by 4 bases, with 11 bases of the junction left unmatched. The V gene's germline CDR1 is MDHEN and CDR2 SYDVKM. The CDR3 sequence is 15 residues long. The CDR3 DNA sequence: TGTGCCAGCAGCCCTTACAGGGGAGTGGGCACTGAAGCTTTCTTT. Protein sequence: CASSPYRGVGTEAFF.

The chain links TRBV7-8 to TRBJ2-7; D is uncertain. Trimming removed 2 bases at V and 3 bases at J, with 5 bases between. Germline-derived CDR1 and CDR2 are SGHVS and FQNEAQ. The CDR3 sequence is 12 residues long. The CDR3 sequence is CASSLNGYEQYF. CDR3 DNA: TGTGCCAGCAGCTTAAATGGCTACGAGCAGTACTTC.

The chain employs TRBV9 and TRBJ2-3; TRBD2 agrees at 10 bases. This CDR3 has 15 amino acids. Per the germline V gene, CDR1 is SGDLS and CDR2 is YYNGEE. With V trimmed by 0 bases and J by 5 bases, 3 bases remained unmatched. CDR3 amino acids: CASSVVPSGGDTQYF. The CDR3 region has the DNA TGTGCCAGCAGCGTAGTGCCTAGCGGGGGAGATACGCAGTATTTT.

The chain couples TRBV5-4 to TRBJ1-2; TRBD1 agrees at 9 bases. CDR3 length: 16 residues. V shed 5 bases, J shed 4 bases, and the junction held 12 bases outside the gene matches. The germline V gene encodes CDR1 SGHNT and CDR2 YYREEE (reference sequence). CDR3 amino acids: CASSPGTGNPSYGYTF. CDR3 in DNA: TGTGCCAGCAGTCCGGGGACAGGGAACCCATCCTATGGCTACACCTTC.

This clone appeared a few times. The rearrangement links TRBV2 to TRBJ1-5; D not resolved. CDR1 is SNHLY and CDR2 is FYNNEI in the germline V gene. This CDR3 contains 16 residues. V lost 4 bases to trimming and J lost 0 bases, with 13 bases between them. The CDR3, as DNA: TGTGCCAGCAGTGGCCCCCGGGTCGTTAGCAATCAGCCCCAGCATTTT. It codes for CASSGPRVVSNQPQHF.

The rearrangement links TRBV10-2 to TRBJ1-2; 10 bases fit TRBD1. V gave up 7 bases and J gave up 6 bases; unmatched junction bases: 11. CDR1 is WSHSY and CDR2 is SAAADI in the germline V gene. This CDR3 has 15 amino acids. CDR3 coding DNA: TGCGCCAGCAACATGTTTAGACAGGGGGCAAATGGCTACACCTTC. Amino acid sequence: CASNMFRQGANGYTF.

V is TRBV6-5 and J is TRBJ2-1; 7 bases fit TRBD1. The CDR3 runs 14 residues. Germline V lookup: CDR1 MNHEY, CDR2 SVGAGI. Trimming took 5 bases from V and 8 from J; bases not matched to a gene: 9. The CDR3 bases are TGTGCCAGCAGTAACAGACAGGGTTTTCATGAGCAGTTCTTC. This codes for CASSNRQGFHEQFF.

The chain links TRBV4-2 to TRBJ2-1; 14 nucleotides align to TRBD2. The V gene's germline CDR1 is LGHNA and CDR2 YNFKEQ. V lost 4 bases, J lost 2 bases, and 4 bases stayed unmatched. This CDR3 spans 17 amino acids. CDR3 in amino acids: CASSRTSGGLTYNEQFF. The DNA for the CDR3 is TGTGCCAGCAGCCGGACTAGCGGGGGGTTGACCTACAATGAGCAGTTCTTC.